This T cell receptor beta chain was observed in a study of shared clonotypes between healthy human individuals. Overall study context: CD8 memory received one plate per donor, CD8 naive two, CD4 memory three and CD4 naive three. Study-level findings and limits: Estimated richness values were generally larger in naive subsets than in memory subsets. Clonotype sharing among donors likely depends on sequencing depth.

In germline, CDR1 is SEHNR, CDR2 FQNEAQ (reference sequence). V was trimmed by 5 bases and J by 5 bases, leaving 16 bases between them. The length of the CDR3 is 14 residues. Sequenced by immunoSEQ multiplex PCR; TCRdb stores in-frame clones only, minus some. Of 2.5 million or so clones listed, 90% to 95% are singletons. None of the donors, who were healthy HIV-negative adults, had recently had acute infections or vaccinations. This clone came up a few times. Its antigen is unknown. The V and J genes are TRBV7-9 and TRBJ2-7; D is possibly TRBD1 or TRBD2 (5 bases each). This receptor was identified in a man between 18 and 29 years old in good health. The specimen was naive CD4+ T cells sorted from blood. Subset noted: CD45RA+ positively selected. CDR3 loop: CASSISGYGDEQYF. The CDR3 DNA sequence: TGTGCCAGCAGCATATCAGGGTACGGGGACGAGCAGTACTTC. The complete variable domain, with remaining parts taken from reference TRBV7-9 and TRBJ2-7, reads DTGVSQNPRHKITKRGQNVTFRCDPISEHNRLYWYRQTLGQGPEFLTYFQNEAQLEKSRLLSDRFSAERPKGSFSTLEIQRTEQGDSAMYLCASSISGYGDEQYFGPGTRLTVT.